The 22 T cell receptor beta chains given below trace back to one sample, sequenced in a study of T cells after yellow fever vaccination. TCRdb used MiXCR to reprocess the 5' RACE reads, holding one entry per CDR3 protein. The sample consists of 100,000 to 150,000 distinct CDR3 sequences, roughly 7.9% of them appearing once. The input for sequencing was CD4+ T cells sorted from PBMCs, taken around 45 days after the first yellow fever vaccination. The receptors shown here come from a man between 18 and 35 years old who received the YFV17D yellow fever vaccine.

Only a few counts were recorded for this clonotype. The chain is built from TRBV5-1 and TRBJ2-2; D gene unclear. The CDR3 covers 14 residues. Germline loops: CDR1 SGHRS, CDR2 YFSETQ. V was cut by 1 base and J by 0 bases, with 4 bases left in between. CDR3 sequence (DNA): TGCGCCAGCAGCTTGAATTCGAACACCGGGGAGCTGTTTTTT. Translation: CASSLNSNTGELFF.

In this sample, this clonotype turned up many times. The chain uses TRBV30 and TRBJ1-1; D is unclear. The V gene lost 0 bases and the J gene lost 4 bases, with 9 bases spanning the gap. CDR3 length: 13 residues. The germline V gene has CDR1 GTSNPN and CDR2 SVGIG (reference sequence). CDR3 sequence: CAWSVLEGTEAFF. In DNA, the CDR3 is TGTGCCTGGAGTGTACTGGAGGGCACTGAAGCTTTCTTT.

This clonotype occurred many times. The rearrangement joins TRBV5-1 to TRBJ1-1; unclear D gene. In germline, CDR1 is SGHRS, CDR2 YFSETQ. V shed 0 bases and J shed 1 base, with 4 bases lying between them. CDR3 length equals 13 residues. Written as DNA, the CDR3 is TGCGCCAGCAGCTTGGCCGAGAACACTGAAGCTTTCTTT. Amino acids: CASSLAENTEAFF.

This clonotype was observed a few times. The chain links TRBV3-1 to TRBJ1-2, with D unresolved. Trimming took 3 bases from V and 4 from J, leaving 21 bases between them. Germline V gene data show CDR1 as LGHDT and CDR2 as YNNKEL (reference sequence). The CDR3 consists of 17 residues. The CDR3 nucleotides are TGTGCCAGCAGCCACGACGCGGGGTCCGCTAACACCTATGGCTACACCTTC. Amino acid sequence: CASSHDAGSANTYGYTF.

This clonotype was seen at least ten times. The V gene is TRBV6-2 or TRBV6-3, the J gene TRBJ1-6; D is undetermined. This CDR3 is built from 12 residues. Per the germline V gene, CDR1 is MNHEY and CDR2 is SVGEGT. Between the trimmed V and J ends, which lost 6 bases and 9 bases, there was a span of 9 bases. The DNA for the CDR3 is TGTGCCAGCAGCTTGCAAGCTTCACCCCTCCACTTT. This encodes CASSLQASPLHF.

This clonotype was observed at least ten times. The rearrangement joins TRBV5-1 to TRBJ1-6; D might be TRBD1 (5 bases). Deletions cut 3 bases from V and 7 bases from J, with 17 bases between. Per the germline V gene, CDR1 is SGHRS and CDR2 is YFSETQ. This CDR3 is 16 amino acids long. CDR3 sequence: CASSSGVELMNSPLHF. CDR3 nucleotide sequence: TGCGCCAGCAGCTCGGGGGTGGAACTAATGAATTCACCCCTCCACTTT. The variable domain in full, completed from reference TRBV5-1 and TRBJ1-6, reads KAGVTQTPRYLIKTRGQQVTLSCSPISGHRSVSWYQQTPGQGLQFLFEYFSETQRNKGNFPGRFSGRQFSNSRSEMNVSTLELGDSALYLCASSSGVELMNSPLHFGNGTRLTVT.

This clonotype was detected only a few times. The chain couples TRBV20-1 to TRBJ1-2; D is perhaps TRBD1 (5 bases). Germline CDR1 is DFQATT and CDR2 is SNEGSKA (reference sequence). V was trimmed by 2 bases and J by 4 bases, leaving 14 bases between them. The CDR3 is 14 residues long. Written as DNA, the CDR3 is TGCAGTGCTAGAATAACCGGGGCCTCCTATGGCTACACCTTC. This gives the protein CSARITGASYGYTF.

This clonotype has at least ten counts. The CDR3 spells CASSYSLGSYGYTF. DNA for the CDR3: TGTGCCAGCAGTTACTCTTTAGGAAGTTATGGCTACACCTTC. The gene calls are TRBV6-5 and TRBJ1-2, with D unresolved. Germline V gene data show CDR1 as MNHEY and CDR2 as SVGAGI. V lost 0 bases, J lost 5 bases, and 10 bases lay in between. The CDR3 extends over 14 amino acids.

Many counts were recorded for this clonotype. The chain couples TRBV29-1 to TRBJ2-7; 7 bases align to TRBD1. CDR1 and CDR2 (germline): SQVTM, ANQGSEA. This CDR3 spans 14 amino acids. J gave up 5 bases and V 7 bases, and 14 bases lay outside the gene matches. The CDR3 protein is CSAIRDSSVNEQYF. CDR3 nucleotides: TGCAGCGCCATACGGGACAGCTCTGTGAACGAGCAGTACTTC.

This clonotype was seen ten or more times. The chain joins TRBV7-2 to TRBJ1-2, with D perhaps TRBD1 (6 bases). Per the germline V gene, CDR1 is SGHTA and CDR2 is FQGNSA. Trimming cost V 3 bases and J 6 bases, with 11 bases left between them. The CDR3 extends over 13 amino acids. As DNA, the CDR3 is TGTGCCAGCAGCTTGGGCAGGGGAAATGGCTACACCTTC. The encoded protein is CASSLGRGNGYTF.

Regarding this clonotype: A much larger clone lies a single base off, so this may be a read error. This sequence joins TRBV28 and TRBJ2-5; D gene unclear. V lost 6 bases to trimming and J lost 2 bases, with 7 bases between them. The CDR3 consists of 12 residues. CDR1 is MDHEN and CDR2 is SYDVKM in the germline V gene. CDR3 region: CASRAAQETQYF. For the CDR3, the DNA is TGTGCCAGCAGGGCCGCTCAAGAGACCCAGTACTTC.

Ten or more counts support this clonotype. The chain combines TRBV18 with TRBJ2-3; the match to TRBD2 covers 8 bases. The V gene end was trimmed by 6 bases and the J gene end by 2 bases; junction bases not matched to a gene: 7. This CDR3 region has 15 residues. Germline CDR1 and CDR2: KGHSH and LQKENI. Written as DNA, the CDR3 is TGTGCCAGCTCCCCCAGCGGGGGTCTCACAGATACGCAGTATTTT. Its translation: CASSPSGGLTDTQYF.

Many counts were recorded for this clonotype. Written as DNA, the CDR3 is TGCGCCAGCAGCTTAACAGGTTTCCCGGGGGAAGCTTTCTTT. Translation: CASSLTGFPGEAFF. The rearrangement uses TRBV5-1 and TRBJ1-1; a possible D gene is TRBD1 (5 bases). The CDR3 runs 14 residues. Germline V gene lookup returns CDR1 SGHRS and CDR2 YFSETQ. Between the trimmed V and J ends, which lost 2 bases and 8 bases, there was a span of 16 bases. The entire variable domain, with the rest obtained from reference TRBV5-1 and TRBJ1-1, is as follows: KAGVTQTPRYLIKTRGQQVTLSCSPISGHRSVSWYQQTPGQGLQFLFEYFSETQRNKGNFPGRFSGRQFSNSRSEMNVSTLELGDSALYLCASSLTGFPGEAFFGQGTRLTVV.

This clonotype turned up a few times. The genes are TRBV7-2 and TRBJ1-2; D is perhaps TRBD1 (6 bases). Trimming stripped 5 bases from V and 4 bases from J, with 14 bases between. The CDR3 is 14 amino acids. Germline V lookup: CDR1 SGHTA, CDR2 FQGNSA. CDR3 coding DNA: TGTGCCAGCAGCAAAGGGGGGGACCCCTATGGCTACACCTTC. This sequence encodes CASSKGGDPYGYTF.

In this sample, this clonotype turned up many times. The chain combines TRBV6-5 with TRBJ2-6; D is uncertain. This CDR3 spans 16 amino acids. The ends were cut back, 5 bases at V and 0 bases at J, with 11 bases in the middle. In germline, CDR1 is MNHEY, CDR2 SVGAGI. CDR3 sequence reads: CASSNAIISGANVLTF. The CDR3 nucleotides read TGTGCCAGCAGTAATGCGATTATCTCTGGGGCCAACGTCCTGACTTTC.

The table lists this clonotype with many counts. This sequence joins TRBV20-1 and TRBJ1-4; tentative D call: TRBD1 (5 bases). V was trimmed by 2 bases and J by 3 bases, leaving 7 bases between them. The CDR3 contains 13 residues. The germline gives CDR1 DFQATT, CDR2 SNEGSKA (reference sequence). CDR3 in amino acids: CSARQGANEKLFF. The CDR3 DNA follows: TGCAGTGCTAGACAGGGTGCTAATGAAAAACTGTTTTTT.

This clonotype was detected many times. The chain has TRBV6-5 and TRBJ2-1, with D possibly called TRBD1 or TRBD2 (5 bases each). This CDR3 region has 14 residues. V lost 2 bases and J lost 4, with 9 bases in between. CDR1 is MNHEY, CDR2 SVGAGI, per germline. CDR3 region: CASSYGGQYNEQFF. DNA for the CDR3: TGTGCCAGCAGTTACGGGGGTCAATACAATGAGCAGTTCTTC.

As regards this clonotype: This could be a read error, since a much larger clone is one nucleotide away. This chain joins TRBV20-1 and TRBJ1-2; 10 bases fit TRBD1. The J segment lost 8 bases and the V segment lost 7 bases, leaving 7 bases of the junction unmatched. Per germline, CDR1 DFQATT and CDR2 SNEGSKA (reference sequence). The length of the CDR3 is 12 residues. The CDR3 protein is CSGDRGKGGYTF. The CDR3 DNA is TGCAGTGGGGACAGGGGCAAGGGCGGCTACACCTTC.

At least ten counts were recorded for this clonotype. CDR3 in DNA: TGCGCCAGCAGCTTCTTGGGGGTTCAGGGGAGTTCACCCCTCCACTTT. Translating gives CASSFLGVQGSSPLHF. The genes are TRBV5-1 and TRBJ1-6; D possibly corresponds to TRBD1 (6 bases). The ends were cut back, 2 bases at V and 9 bases at J, with 18 bases in the middle. This CDR3 has 16 amino acids. From germline, CDR1 is SGHRS and CDR2 YFSETQ.

This clonotype was picked up many times. The chain uses TRBV7-2 and TRBJ1-1; no clear D. Trimming removed 4 bases from V and 10 bases from J, with 16 bases in between. Germline V gene data show CDR1 as SGHTA and CDR2 as FQGNSA. The CDR3 consists of 13 residues. CDR3 loop: CASSWGWGGGAFF. The CDR3 nucleotides are TGTGCCAGCAGCTGGGGATGGGGTGGAGGAGCTTTCTTT.

The V and J genes are TRBV6-5 and TRBJ2-2, with 7 positions matching TRBD2. Germline assignment: CDR1 MNHEY and CDR2 SVGAGI. The CDR3 has 14 residues. Trimming at V came to 6 bases and at J to 0 bases, leaving 1 base not matched to a gene. Written as DNA, the CDR3 is TGTGCCAGCAGGGGGGGGGCGAACACCGGGGAGCTGTTTTTT. It codes for CASRGGANTGELFF.

This clonotype was detected a few times. The chain carries TRBV25-1 and TRBJ2-6; 7 bases match TRBD1. Germline V gene sequence: CDR1 MGHDK, CDR2 SYGVNS. Germline trimming cut 7 bases from V and 0 bases from J; bases unmatched to any gene: 6. This CDR3 has 16 residues. CDR3 sequence reads: CASTPAGGSGANVLTF. CDR3 sequence (DNA): TGTGCCAGCACCCCCGCAGGGGGCTCTGGGGCCAACGTCCTGACTTTC.